This TCR beta chain comes out of a study of T cell responses to AZD1222 COVID-19 vaccine. Study-level findings and limits: Clonal diversity may have been underestimated, and the donors were mostly white British, with more females than males. Samples come after the peak T cell response, not at day 14. Spike regions recognized by vaccine-associated CD4 TCRs spanned the protein, led by 160-218 and 743-854.

Method: immunoSEQ multiplex PCR; TCRdb's copy keeps in-frame clones and lacks some. The sample holds 150,000 to 200,000 clones, almost 95% seen once. This CDR3 region has 14 residues. V gave up 4 bases and J gave up 13 bases; unmatched junction bases: 11. Germline loops: CDR1 SGDLS, CDR2 YYNGEE. Remarks on this clone: Its antigen is still unknown.

The chain joins TRBV9 to TRBJ2-1, with TRBD2 matching 10 bases. This TCR was sampled from an adult in good health. The specimen comprised peripheral blood, sampled on day 0 of AZD1222 vaccination. The CDR3: CASSQGASGGPQFF. Here the CDR3 DNA reads TGTGCCAGCAGCCAGGGGGCTAGCGGGGGCCCACAGTTCTTC.